These 31 T cell receptor beta chains came from one sample sequenced in a study of cytomegalovirus exposure and HLA in healthy donors (dated by TCRdb to the late 2010s). Library preparation employed the immunoSEQ multiplex PCR assay. For the multiplex PCR, a mixture combining 60 forward primers for TCR Vbeta segments and 13 reverse primers for TCR Jbeta segments was used. The clones in this table, taken by TCRdb from immuneACCESS, are in-frame only. Not every clone is retained; where verified, under half of the shortfall comes from an unresolved V gene, and the cause of the rest is unknown. Recorded for this sample are over 200,000 clones; about 78% of them occurred a single time. The top ten constitute over 3.5% of the sample. Input material: PBMCs. These receptor sequences come from a male donor in good health and CMV-seronegative.

The chain uses TRBV11-3 and TRBJ2-7, with TRBD2 identical over 9 bases. From germline, CDR1 is SGHNT and CDR2 YENEEA. The CDR3 is made up of 14 amino acids. Trimming removed 5 bases from V and 2 bases from J; junction bases left unmatched: 4. The CDR3 DNA follows: TGTGCCAGCAGCATTAGCGGGAGACCCTACGAGCAGTACTTC. Its protein is CASSISGRPYEQYF.

The chain carries TRBV18 and TRBJ2-1; D not certain. Germline V gene lookup returns CDR1 KGHSH and CDR2 LQKENI. The CDR3 consists of 13 residues. V lost 2 bases, J lost 7 bases, and 9 bases lay in between. DNA of the CDR3: TGTGCCAGCTCACCAAGAACGGTAAATGAGCAGTTCTTC. Translation: CASSPRTVNEQFF.

The V gene is TRBV9, the J gene TRBJ1-1; D is ambiguous. Trimming shortened V by 4 bases and J by 2 bases, and 15 bases separated the two germline ends. Germline-derived CDR1 and CDR2 are SGDLS and YYNGEE. This CDR3 has 15 residues. CDR3 nucleotide sequence: TGTGCCAGCAGCCCCCCAGGAGGGATAAACACTGAAGCTTTCTTT. Its protein product is CASSPPGGINTEAFF. Full variable domain (outside the CDR3, taken from reference TRBV9 and TRBJ1-1): DSGVTQTPKHLITATGQRVTLRCSPRSGDLSVYWYQQSLDQGLQFLIQYYNGEERAKGNILERFSAQQFPDLHSELNLSSLELGDSALYFCASSPPGGINTEAFFGQGTRLTVV.

The J gene is TRBJ2-5, the V gene TRBV15, with D possibly TRBD2 on 6 matching bases. Near its end, the DNA agrees better with TRBJ2-7, so the J call may be wrong. CDR3 size: 14 residues. CDR1 is LNHNV, CDR2 YYDKDF, per germline (reference sequence). This CDR3 reads CATSRDGGIYEQYF. DNA of the CDR3: TGTGCCACCAGCAGAGATGGCGGGATCTACGAGCAGTACTTC.

The V and J genes are TRBV27 and TRBJ2-1, with TRBD2 identical over 7 bases. The V gene end was trimmed by 8 bases and the J gene end by 5 bases; junction bases not matched to a gene: 9. The CDR3 has 14 amino acids. Germline lookup yields CDR1 MNHEY and CDR2 SMNVEV (reference sequence). The DNA for the CDR3 is TGTGCCAGCTGGACGCGGGAGAATAACAATGAGCAGTTCTTC. Protein: CASWTRENNNEQFF.

As for this clone: This sample also contains other DNA sequences that code for the same CDR3. This chain uses TRBV5-4 with TRBJ2-7; 8 nucleotides agree with TRBD2. V trimming: 4 bases; J trimming: 2 bases; junction bases outside the gene matches: 14. Germline CDR1 reads SGHNT; CDR2 reads YYREEE (reference sequence). The CDR3 totals 17 residues. The CDR3 region is CASSDGLAGGSPYEQYF. The DNA of the CDR3 is TGTGCCAGCAGCGACGGACTGGCGGGAGGATCACCCTACGAGCAGTACTTC.

J is TRBJ2-7 and V is TRBV6-6; possible D gene TRBD1, 6 bases. There are 14 residues in the CDR3. The ends were cut back, 0 bases at V and 3 bases at J, with 9 bases in the middle. Germline CDR1 and CDR2: MNHNY and SVGAGI (reference sequence). In DNA, the CDR3 is TGTGCCAGCAGTTACTCGGCAGGGGTCTACGAGCAGTACTTC. It encodes CASSYSAGVYEQYF.

This clone was seen a single time. The rearrangement links TRBV7-3 to TRBJ2-3; D gene unclear. Germline lookup yields CDR1 SGHTA and CDR2 FQGTGA. The CDR3 runs to 15 residues. Trimming cost V 0 bases and J 8 bases, with 15 bases left between them. CDR3 sequence: CASSLTTSTVGTQYF. Written as DNA, the CDR3 is TGTGCCAGCAGCTTAACTACCTCTACGGTTGGTACGCAGTATTTT.

This clone was counted a single time. This chain connects TRBV28 to TRBJ1-5, with a tentative D call TRBD1 (6 bases). V lost 5 bases and J 7 bases, leaving 15 bases between the germline ends. Germline V CDR1 and CDR2: MDHEN, SYDVKM. The CDR3 has 14 residues. Written as DNA, the CDR3 is TGTGCCAGCAGTCCTCCGGGACAATGGCAGCCCCAGCATTTT. It translates to CASSPPGQWQPQHF.

J is TRBJ2-1 and V is TRBV5-8; TRBD2 matches at 7 bases. V dropped 0 bases and J dropped 3; count of bases not matched to a gene: 0. The germline V gene encodes CDR1 SGHTS and CDR2 YDEGEE. The CDR3 totals 14 residues. CDR3 bases: TGTGCCAGCAGCTTGGGCGGGAGCTACAATGAGCAGTTCTTC. Amino acid sequence: CASSLGGSYNEQFF.

The CDR3 DNA sequence: TGCGCCAGCAGCCATCAGGACAGGGATTTGGATGAGCAGTTCTTC. This translates into CASSHQDRDLDEQFF. The chain couples TRBV4-1 to TRBJ2-1, with 8 bases matching TRBD1. Germline CDR1 is MGHRA and CDR2 is YSYEKL. CDR3 length: 15 residues. Unmatched junction bases numbered 9, after V lost 3 bases and J lost 8 bases.

CDR3 in DNA: TGTGCCAGCAGCCAAGGTCCAGGGCGTCCCATGAACACTGAAGCTTTCTTT. Amino acids: CASSQGPGRPMNTEAFF. This chain uses TRBV14 with TRBJ1-1; D is perhaps TRBD1 (5 bases). The CDR3 contains 17 residues. The V and J ends lost 1 base and 0 bases respectively, with 15 bases between them. Looked up from germline, CDR1 is SGHDN and CDR2 is FVKESK.

This chain connects TRBV10-2 to TRBJ2-1; 8 nucleotides agree with TRBD2. This CDR3 contains 15 residues. The germline gives CDR1 WSHSY, CDR2 SAAADI. V lost 4 bases and J lost 7; bases outside the gene matches: 9. The CDR3 here is CASSGVTSVLNEQFF. The CDR3 bases are TGCGCCAGCAGTGGGGTGACTAGCGTTCTGAATGAGCAGTTCTTC.

V gene TRBV6-5 combines with J gene TRBJ1-2; D possibly corresponds to TRBD1 (6 bases). The germline CDR1 and CDR2 sequences are MNHEY and SVGAGI. Trimming pared 6 bases from V and 1 base from J, leaving 9 bases between. The CDR3 consists of 13 residues. CDR3 in DNA: TGTGCCAGCAGCAGGGGATTTAACTATGGCTACACCTTC. The encoded protein is CASSRGFNYGYTF.

This clone is a singleton in its sample. The junction differs from germline at one of its ends, possibly a read error. The genes are TRBV2 and TRBJ1-2, with 7 bases lining up with TRBD1. CDR1 is SNHLY, CDR2 FYNNEI, per germline. CDR3 size: 14 residues. The CDR3 loop is CASRAGTANHGYTF. DNA of the CDR3: TGTGCCAGCAGAGCCGGGACAGCTAACCATGGCTACACCTTC.

The J gene is TRBJ2-2, the V gene TRBV5-8; 12 nucleotides agree with TRBD2. The CDR3 sequence is 17 residues long. With V trimmed by 1 base and J by 5 bases, 6 bases remained unmatched. The germline V gene has CDR1 SGHTS and CDR2 YDEGEE. The CDR3 region is CASSLSSTSGSTGELFF. CDR3 DNA: TGTGCCAGCAGCTTGAGTTCGACTAGCGGGAGTACCGGGGAGCTGTTTTTT.

In this sample, this clone turned up a few times. CDR3: CASSADRGHPEAFF. As DNA, the CDR3 is TGTGCCAGTAGTGCCGACAGGGGCCATCCCGAGGCTTTCTTT. This chain uses TRBV19 with TRBJ1-1; 8 bases map to TRBD1. Germline V gives CDR1 LNHDA, CDR2 SQIVND (reference sequence). J gave up 11 bases and V 5 bases, and 13 bases lay outside the gene matches. CDR3 size: 14 residues.

This clone was recorded only once. The CDR3 sequence is CASSSGPYGYTF. The CDR3 nucleotides are TGTGCCAGCAGCAGTGGGCCCTATGGCTACACCTTC. This sequence joins TRBV28 and TRBJ1-2; D gene unclear. Trimming left V 6 bases short and J 4 bases short, with 9 bases between. This CDR3 is built from 12 residues. Germline CDR1 and CDR2: MDHEN and SYDVKM.

The chain has TRBV25-1 and TRBJ1-1, with TRBD1 as a possible D gene (6 bases). CDR1 and CDR2 (germline): MGHDK, SYGVNS. The CDR3 has 14 amino acids. Trimming took 0 bases from V and 5 from J, leaving 10 bases between them. The CDR3, as DNA: TGTGCCAGCAGTGAATACGGACAGCGGACTGAAGCTTTCTTT. It translates to CASSEYGQRTEAFF.

CDR3 loop: CASSRGTGGNTIYF. The CDR3 nucleotides are TGTGCCAGCAGCCGAGGGACAGGCGGAAACACCATATATTTT. The V and J genes are TRBV9 and TRBJ1-3, with 8 bases matching TRBD1. Germline CDR1 reads SGDLS; CDR2 reads YYNGEE. The CDR3 runs to 14 residues. V lost 4 bases, J lost 4 bases, and 4 bases stayed unmatched.

The CDR3 region is CASSLDRGKSYEQYF. The CDR3 coding sequence is TGTGCCAGCAGTCTCGACAGGGGGAAGTCCTACGAGCAGTACTTC. The chain joins TRBV28 to TRBJ2-7; 9 positions agree with TRBD1. In germline, CDR1 is MDHEN, CDR2 SYDVKM. The CDR3 is 15 residues long. The V and J ends lost 5 bases and 1 base, in that order; junction bases with no gene match: 6.

The chain is built from TRBV7-9 and TRBJ1-1; possibly TRBD1 for D (6 bases). Germline V gene lookup returns CDR1 SEHNR and CDR2 FQNEAQ (reference sequence). The length of the CDR3 is 14 residues. The V end was cut by 1 base, the J end by 4 bases, with 10 bases between. As DNA, the CDR3 is TGTGCCAGCAGCTTAGTCGGGGGGCTCACTGAAGCTTTCTTT. Amino acids: CASSLVGGLTEAFF.

The chain is built from TRBV5-1 and TRBJ2-5; 7 bases line up with TRBD2. The J call is doubtful: the DNA matches TRBJ2-7 better. This CDR3 region has 15 residues. Germline CDR1 and CDR2: SGHRS and YFSETQ. The CDR3 loop reads CASSLVTGGSYEQYF. The CDR3, as DNA: TGCGCCAGCAGCTTGGTGACGGGGGGCTCCTACGAGCAGTACTTC.

In this sample, this clone turned up once. This rearrangement joins TRBV7-2 to TRBJ2-3; 7 bases fit TRBD1. The J segment lost 3 bases and the V segment lost 5 bases, leaving 14 bases of the junction unmatched. The CDR3 contains 17 residues. Germline CDR1 SGHTA, CDR2 FQGNSA. Here the CDR3 DNA reads TGTGCCAGCAGCCCTACCTCGACAGGGCGGAATACAGATACGCAGTATTTT. Translating gives CASSPTSTGRNTDTQYF.

The chain has TRBV5-1 and TRBJ1-2, with D maybe TRBD1 (5 bases). CDR1 is SGHRS and CDR2 is YFSETQ in the germline V gene. The V end was cut by 0 bases, the J end by 4 bases, with 10 bases between. CDR3 length: 14 residues. The CDR3 coding sequence is TGCGCCAGCAGCTTGGGACAGTCAGTCTATGGCTACACCTTC. It translates to CASSLGQSVYGYTF.

The chain joins TRBV16 to TRBJ1-2; TRBD1 matches at 8 bases. The length of the CDR3 is 15 residues. Germline values: CDR1 KGHSY, CDR2 FQNENV. With V trimmed by 4 bases and J by 8 bases, 12 bases remained unmatched. The CDR3 DNA follows: TGTGCCAGCAGCCCTCCAGGGGGCGTACGAATAGGCTACACCTTC. Translation gives CASSPPGGVRIGYTF.

This chain links TRBV5-6 with TRBJ2-7; D not certain. This CDR3 has 11 residues. The V and J ends lost 4 bases and 2 bases respectively, with 4 bases between them. Germline lookup yields CDR1 SGHDT and CDR2 YYEEEE. CDR3 amino acids: CASSITYEQYF. The CDR3 region has the DNA TGTGCCAGCAGCATAACCTACGAGCAGTACTTC.

The chain employs TRBV5-1 and TRBJ1-4, with 10 bases fitting TRBD1. The CDR3 covers 15 residues. Germline V gives CDR1 SGHRS, CDR2 YFSETQ. The trim removed 0 bases at V and 8 bases at J, leaving 4 bases unmatched. The CDR3 here is CASSLALGQGEKLFF. The CDR3 DNA is TGCGCCAGCAGCTTGGCCTTGGGACAGGGGGAAAAACTGTTTTTT.

As regards this clone: Because the CDR3's place on the DNA is in doubt, the DNA is left out and the CDR3 is given as listed by TCRdb. The genes are TRBV9 and TRBJ2-1; the table gives TRBD1 as D, unverified against the DNA. Germline CDR1 is SGDLS and CDR2 is YYNGEE. Counting both end residues, the CDR3 totals 13 amino acids. The CDR3 loop is CASSFGPGNEQFF.

CDR3 in amino acids: CASSLTGGTEAFF. For the CDR3, the DNA is TGTGCCAGCAGCCTTACAGGGGGCACTGAAGCTTTCTTT. This sequence joins TRBV9 and TRBJ1-1; 8 bases agree with TRBD1. The CDR3 runs to 13 residues. After removal of 4 bases from V and 4 bases from J, the junction contained 3 bases not matched to a gene. The germline V gene has CDR1 SGDLS and CDR2 YYNGEE.

The rearrangement uses TRBV18 and TRBJ2-5, with 10 bases that match TRBD2. The end of the DNA fits TRBJ2-7 better, so the J call may be wrong. The germline V gene has CDR1 KGHSH and CDR2 LQKENI. This CDR3 region has 13 residues. For the CDR3, the DNA is TGTGCCAGCTCGCCCATAGCGGGAGGCGAGCAGTACTTC. It yields the protein CASSPIAGGEQYF.